This entry lists 18 T cell receptor beta chains sequenced from one sample in a study of blood T cell repertoires in COVID-19 (dated by TCRdb to about 2020). Library construction relied on the immunoSEQ multiplex PCR assay. Drawn from immuneACCESS, this table holds only the in-frame rearrangements with V and J called that TCRdb kept. Clones are partly lost; checked studies trace under half to an unresolved V gene and leave the rest unexplained. A total of tens of thousands of clones appear in this sample, around 82% of them only once. The top ten clonotypes cover 20% to 25% of the sample. The sample was peripheral blood. Every receptor here comes from a human donor in a cohort sampled during active COVID-19.

This chain joins TRBV7-8 and TRBJ2-7; D is unresolved. The CDR3 loop spans 14 amino acids. Germline CDR1 reads SGHVS; CDR2 reads FQNEAQ. V lost 0 bases to trimming and J lost 3 bases, with 9 bases between them. This CDR3 is CASSLALGNYEQYF. In nucleotides, the CDR3 is TGTGCCAGCAGCTTAGCGCTCGGTAACTACGAGCAGTACTTC.

V gene TRBV15 combines with J gene TRBJ2-1, with 8 bases identical to TRBD1. The CDR3 is 13 residues long. Germline V gives CDR1 LNHNV, CDR2 YYDKDF (reference sequence). J lost 15 bases, V lost 0 bases, and 7 bases had no gene match. CDR3 in DNA: TGTGCCACCAGCAGAGATTTGGGACAGGCCCCGTTCTTC. Protein product: CATSRDLGQAPFF. Full variable domain (outside the CDR3, taken from reference TRBV15 and TRBJ2-1): DAMVIQNPRYQVTQFGKPVTLSCSQTLNHNVMYWYQQKSSQAPKLLFHYYDKDFNNEADTPDNFQSRRPNTSFCFLDIRSPGLGDTAMYLCATSRDLGQAPFFGPGTRLTVL.

The chain uses TRBV28 and TRBJ1-1; 8 bases are a match to TRBD1. Trimming at V came to 3 bases and at J to 6 bases, leaving 15 bases not matched to a gene. The CDR3 runs 17 residues. Germline values: CDR1 MDHEN, CDR2 SYDVKM. CDR3 sequence (DNA): TGTGCCAGCAGTTTTCCCCTTTTCCCCCAGGGGGCCCCTGAAGCTTTCTTT. Amino acid sequence: CASSFPLFPQGAPEAFF.

On this clone itself: Other DNA sequences in this specimen translate into the identical CDR3. This chain joins TRBV28 and TRBJ2-7, with D unresolved. Per germline, CDR1 MDHEN and CDR2 SYDVKM. The CDR3 loop spans 11 amino acids. Trimming left V 5 bases short and J 4 bases short, with 6 bases between. CDR3 region: CASSLRYEQYF. In DNA, the CDR3 is TGTGCCAGCAGTCTCAGATACGAGCAGTACTTC.

This sequence joins TRBV6-5 and TRBJ1-1; a weak D match, TRBD1 (6 bases). Germline values: CDR1 MNHEY, CDR2 SVGAGI. Trimming stripped 5 bases from V and 6 bases from J, with 19 bases between. The CDR3 loop spans 15 amino acids. This chain's CDR3 is CASSTPGARKSEAFF. In DNA, the CDR3 is TGTGCCAGCAGTACCCCAGGGGCCCGGAAGTCTGAAGCTTTCTTT.

V gene TRBV7-9 combines with J gene TRBJ2-5; D is perhaps TRBD2 (5 bases). Germline-derived CDR1 and CDR2 are SEHNR and FQNEAQ (reference sequence). Trimming shortened V by 6 bases and J by 0 bases, and 14 bases separated the two germline ends. CDR3 size: 15 residues. DNA for the CDR3: TGTGCCAGCAGTTACTATCGGACTTACCAAGAGACCCAGTACTTC. Translation: CASSYYRTYQETQYF.

This clone was detected only a few times. J is TRBJ1-2 and V is TRBV5-4; 11 bases agree with TRBD1. J gave up 2 bases and V 4 bases, and 7 bases lay outside the gene matches. This CDR3 region has 16 residues. Germline V lookup: CDR1 SGHNT, CDR2 YYREEE (reference sequence). The CDR3 DNA reads TGTGCCAGCAGCATGGGGACAGGGGGAAGAAACTATGGCTACACCTTC. As protein: CASSMGTGGRNYGYTF.

On this clone itself: The DNA is left out, because the CDR3 cannot be placed on it with certainty; the CDR3 is given as TCRdb lists it. This rearrangement joins TRBV6-6 to TRBJ1-1; TRBD1, as called in the table, went unchecked against the DNA. CDR1 and CDR2 from the germline V gene are MNHNY and SVGAGI (reference sequence). The CDR3 spans 11 residues, counting both ends. The CDR3 here is CASSFGQGSFF.

This clone was picked up a small number of times. The J gene is TRBJ2-7, the V gene TRBV5-1; D unclear. V was pared by 4 bases and J by 5 bases, with 10 bases between. Germline CDR1 reads SGHRS; CDR2 reads YFSETQ. This CDR3 spans 12 amino acids. In DNA form, the CDR3 reads TGCGCCAGCAGCAGCCTGGGCCACGAGCAGTACTTC. Amino acids: CASSSLGHEQYF.

The chain is built from TRBV30 and TRBJ2-6; D is undetermined. Trimming removed 4 bases from V and 0 bases from J, with 4 bases in between. This CDR3 is built from 13 residues. Germline loops: CDR1 GTSNPN, CDR2 SVGIG (reference sequence). This chain's CDR3 is CAWIRSGANVLTF. The CDR3 DNA sequence: TGTGCCTGGATCCGCTCTGGGGCCAACGTCCTGACTTTC.

The V gene is TRBV7-3, the J gene TRBJ2-1; 7 bases fit TRBD2. The CDR3 loop spans 16 amino acids. The germline gives CDR1 SGHTA, CDR2 FQGTGA. The J segment lost 0 bases and the V segment lost 0 bases, leaving 2 bases of the junction unmatched. The CDR3 region is CASSLTWGGSYNEQFF. The CDR3 nucleotides read TGTGCCAGCAGCTTAACTTGGGGGGGCTCCTACAATGAGCAGTTCTTC.

V gene TRBV5-1 combines with J gene TRBJ2-3; 9 nucleotides agree with TRBD1. With V trimmed by 8 bases and J by 3 bases, 4 bases remained unmatched. Germline CDR1 and CDR2: SGHRS and YFSETQ. The CDR3 loop spans 13 amino acids. For the CDR3, the DNA is TGCGCCAGTCGTGGACAGGGGACAGATACGCAGTATTTT. This translates into CASRGQGTDTQYF.

This CDR3 is CASSARGGNYGYTF. The CDR3 DNA reads as TGTGCCAGCAGCGCACGGGGGGGCAACTATGGCTACACCTTC. The chain is built from TRBV5-6 and TRBJ1-2; D may be TRBD1 (6 bases). The V gene lost 4 bases and the J gene lost 2 bases, with 12 bases spanning the gap. This CDR3 contains 14 residues. In germline, CDR1 is SGHDT, CDR2 YYEEEE.

This chain uses TRBV5-6 with TRBJ2-2, with 7 bases lining up with TRBD1. Germline CDR1 and CDR2: SGHDT and YYEEEE. CDR3 length: 16 amino acids. V gave up 0 bases and J gave up 0 bases; unmatched junction bases: 2. CDR3 DNA: TGTGCCAGCAGCTTGGCCGGGACAGCGAACACCGGGGAGCTGTTTTTT. This gives the protein CASSLAGTANTGELFF.

This chain joins TRBV24-1 and TRBJ2-2, with D perhaps TRBD2 (5 bases). This CDR3 is 13 amino acids long. Trimming left V 5 bases short and J 7 bases short, with 10 bases between. CDR1 and CDR2 (germline): KGHDR, SFDVKD. The CDR3 loop reads CATSVRARGELFF. CDR3 DNA sequence: TGTGCCACCAGTGTGCGGGCGCGCGGGGAGCTGTTTTTT.

V is TRBV7-7 and J is TRBJ2-5, with TRBD2 matching over 10 bases. Germline V gene lookup returns CDR1 SSHAT and CDR2 FNYEAQ (reference sequence). This CDR3 has 15 amino acids. The CDR3 region has the DNA TGTGCTAGCTCGGCGAGGCTAGCGGGGGAAGAGACCCAGTACTTC. It encodes CASSARLAGEETQYF.

The J gene is TRBJ1-2, the V gene TRBV7-9, with D maybe TRBD1 (6 bases). CDR3 length equals 13 residues. Per the germline V gene, CDR1 is SEHNR and CDR2 is FQNEAQ (reference sequence). Trimming cost V 1 base and J 8 bases, with 11 bases left between them. The CDR3 DNA follows: TGTGCCAGCAGCTTAGTACCAGGGGAAGGCTACACCTTC. Translation gives CASSLVPGEGYTF.

This clone was seen a few times. This chain connects TRBV3-1 (or the pseudogene TRBV3-2) to TRBJ2-7, with D possibly TRBD1 on 6 matching bases. CDR3 size: 15 residues. Trimming stripped 1 base from V and 3 bases from J, with 13 bases between. The germline CDR1 and CDR2 sequences are LGHDT and YNNKEL (reference sequence). As DNA, the CDR3 is TGTGCCAGCAGCCAAGGAGCAGGGGCGTACTACGAGCAGTACTTC. As protein: CASSQGAGAYYEQYF.